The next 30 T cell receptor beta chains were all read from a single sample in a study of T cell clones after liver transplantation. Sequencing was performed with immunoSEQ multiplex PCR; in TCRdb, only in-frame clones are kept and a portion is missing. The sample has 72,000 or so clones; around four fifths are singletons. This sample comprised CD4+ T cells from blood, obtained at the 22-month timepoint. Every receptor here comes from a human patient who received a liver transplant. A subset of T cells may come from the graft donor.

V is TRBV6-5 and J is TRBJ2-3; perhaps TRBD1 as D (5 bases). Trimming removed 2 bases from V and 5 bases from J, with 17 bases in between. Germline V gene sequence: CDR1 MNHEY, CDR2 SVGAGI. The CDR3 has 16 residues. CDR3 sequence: CASSYSSGWDRDTQYF. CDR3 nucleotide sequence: TGTGCCAGCAGTTACAGCTCAGGGTGGGATAGAGATACGCAGTATTTT.

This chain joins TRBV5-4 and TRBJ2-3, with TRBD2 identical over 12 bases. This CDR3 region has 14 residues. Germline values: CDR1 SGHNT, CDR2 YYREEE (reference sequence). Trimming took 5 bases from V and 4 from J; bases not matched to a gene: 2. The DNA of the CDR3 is TGTGCCAGCAGACGACTAGCGGGAGCAGATACGCAGTATTTT. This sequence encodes CASRRLAGADTQYF.

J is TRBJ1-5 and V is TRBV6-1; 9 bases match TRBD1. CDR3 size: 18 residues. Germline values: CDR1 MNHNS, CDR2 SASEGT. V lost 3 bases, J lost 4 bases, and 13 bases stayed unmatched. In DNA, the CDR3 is TGTGCCAGCAGTGATGCAGACACTATGGACAGGGGTAATCAGCCCCAGCATTTT. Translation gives CASSDADTMDRGNQPQHF.

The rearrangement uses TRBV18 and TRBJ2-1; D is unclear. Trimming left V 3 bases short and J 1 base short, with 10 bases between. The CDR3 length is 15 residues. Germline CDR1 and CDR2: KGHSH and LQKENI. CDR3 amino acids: CASSPQTGSYNEQFF. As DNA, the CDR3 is TGTGCCAGCTCACCCCAGACTGGGTCCTACAATGAGCAGTTCTTC.

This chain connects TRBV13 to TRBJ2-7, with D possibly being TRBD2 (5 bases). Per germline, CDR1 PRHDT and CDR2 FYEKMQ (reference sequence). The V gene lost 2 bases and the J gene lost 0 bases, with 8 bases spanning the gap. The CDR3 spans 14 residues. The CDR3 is CASSLPGSSYEQYF. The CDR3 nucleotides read TGTGCCAGCAGCTTACCGGGGAGCTCCTACGAGCAGTACTTC.

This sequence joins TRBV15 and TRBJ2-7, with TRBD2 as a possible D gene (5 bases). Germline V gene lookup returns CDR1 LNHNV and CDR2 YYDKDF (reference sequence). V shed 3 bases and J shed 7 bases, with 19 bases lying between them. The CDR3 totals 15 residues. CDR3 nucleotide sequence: TGTGCCACCAGCAGCGGTTCGAGGGTAGGTGGGGAGCAGTACTTC. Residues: CATSSGSRVGGEQYF.

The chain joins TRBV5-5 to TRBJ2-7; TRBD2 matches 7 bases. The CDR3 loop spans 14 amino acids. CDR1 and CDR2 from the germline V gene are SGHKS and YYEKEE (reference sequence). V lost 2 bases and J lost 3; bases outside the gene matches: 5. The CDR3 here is CASSLKRDGYEQYF. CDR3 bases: TGTGCCAGCAGCTTAAAGCGGGACGGCTACGAGCAGTACTTC.

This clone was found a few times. CDR3 bases: TGTGCCAGCAGCCGTAGCGGGAGGGGAGCAAAGGACTGGACCCAGTACTTC. Encoded protein: CASSRSGRGAKDWTQYF. The chain combines TRBV5-6 with TRBJ2-5, with 11 bases that match TRBD2. Germline V gives CDR1 SGHDT, CDR2 YYEEEE. Unmatched junction bases numbered 15, after V lost 4 bases and J lost 7 bases. The CDR3 contains 17 residues.

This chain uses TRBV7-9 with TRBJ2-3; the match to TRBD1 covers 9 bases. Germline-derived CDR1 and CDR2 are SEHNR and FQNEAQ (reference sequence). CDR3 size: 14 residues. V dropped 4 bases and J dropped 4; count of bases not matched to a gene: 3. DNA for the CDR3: TGTGCCAGCAGCTCAACAGGGGGCCCAGATACGCAGTATTTT. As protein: CASSSTGGPDTQYF.

The CDR3 sequence: CASSLSGTAYEQYF. Written as DNA, the CDR3 is TGTGCCAGCAGCTTGAGTGGGACAGCCTACGAGCAGTACTTC. V and J are TRBV7-9 and TRBJ2-7; 7 positions match TRBD1. Germline CDR1 is SEHNR and CDR2 is FQNEAQ (reference sequence). The length of the CDR3 is 14 residues. J lost 2 bases, V lost 3 bases, and 4 bases had no gene match.

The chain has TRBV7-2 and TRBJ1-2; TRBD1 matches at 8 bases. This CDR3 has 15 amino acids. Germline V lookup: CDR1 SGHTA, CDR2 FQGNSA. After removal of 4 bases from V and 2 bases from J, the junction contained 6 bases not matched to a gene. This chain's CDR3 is CASSSTGGLNYGYTF. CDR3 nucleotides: TGTGCCAGCAGCTCCACAGGGGGTTTGAACTATGGCTACACCTTC.

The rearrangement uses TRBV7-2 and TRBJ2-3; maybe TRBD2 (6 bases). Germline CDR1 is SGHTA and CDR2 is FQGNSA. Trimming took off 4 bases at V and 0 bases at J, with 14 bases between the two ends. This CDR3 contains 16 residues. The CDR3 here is CASSYTGTPSTDTQYF. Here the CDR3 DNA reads TGTGCCAGCAGCTATACCGGGACTCCTAGCACAGATACGCAGTATTTT.

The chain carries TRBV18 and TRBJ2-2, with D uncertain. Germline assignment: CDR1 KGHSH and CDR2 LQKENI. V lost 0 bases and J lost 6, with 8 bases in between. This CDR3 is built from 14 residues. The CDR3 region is CASSPPSVAGELFF. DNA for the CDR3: TGTGCCAGCTCACCACCGAGCGTAGCCGGGGAGCTGTTTTTT.

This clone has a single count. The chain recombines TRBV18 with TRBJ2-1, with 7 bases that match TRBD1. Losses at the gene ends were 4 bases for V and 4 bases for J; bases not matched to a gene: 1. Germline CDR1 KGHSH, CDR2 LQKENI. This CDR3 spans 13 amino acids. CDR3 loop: CASSRGQYNEQFF. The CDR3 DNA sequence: TGTGCCAGCTCACGGGGACAGTACAATGAGCAGTTCTTC.

CDR3 nucleotides: TGTGCCTGGAGGGGAAAAACGAACACCGGGGAGCTGTTTTTT. Its translation: CAWRGKTNTGELFF. This chain joins TRBV30 and TRBJ2-2; no definite D call. Trimming left V 3 bases short and J 0 bases short, with 8 bases between. CDR1 is GTSNPN and CDR2 is SVGIG in the germline V gene (reference sequence). There are 14 residues in the CDR3. The variable domain in full, completed from reference TRBV30 and TRBJ2-2, reads SQTIHQWPATLVQPVGSPLSLECTVEGTSNPNLYWYRQAAGRGLQLLFYSVGIGQISSEVPQNLSASRPQDRQFILSSKKLLLSDSGFYLCAWRGKTNTGELFFGEGSRLTVL.

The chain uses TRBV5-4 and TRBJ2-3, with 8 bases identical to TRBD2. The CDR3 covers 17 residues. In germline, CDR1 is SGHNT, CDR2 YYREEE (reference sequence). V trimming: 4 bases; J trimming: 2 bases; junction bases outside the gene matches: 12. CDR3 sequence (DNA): TGTGCCAGCAGCCCGGAGTTGCGGGGGGATTACACAGATACGCAGTATTTT. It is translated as CASSPELRGDYTDTQYF.

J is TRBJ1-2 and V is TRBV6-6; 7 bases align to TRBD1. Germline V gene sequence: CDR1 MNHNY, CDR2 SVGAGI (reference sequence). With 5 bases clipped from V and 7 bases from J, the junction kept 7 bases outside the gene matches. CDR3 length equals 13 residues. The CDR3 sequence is CASSTTGEGGYTF. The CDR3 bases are TGTGCCAGCAGTACAACAGGGGAGGGTGGCTACACCTTC.

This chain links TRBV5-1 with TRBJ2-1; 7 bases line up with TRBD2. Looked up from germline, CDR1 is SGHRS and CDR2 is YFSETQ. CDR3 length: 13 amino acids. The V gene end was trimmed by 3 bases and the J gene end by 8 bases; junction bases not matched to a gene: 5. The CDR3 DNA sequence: TGCGCCAGCAGCTACCGACTAGCCGATGAGCAGTTCTTC. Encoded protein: CASSYRLADEQFF. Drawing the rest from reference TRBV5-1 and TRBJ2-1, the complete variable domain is KAGVTQTPRYLIKTRGQQVTLSCSPISGHRSVSWYQQTPGQGLQFLFEYFSETQRNKGNFPGRFSGRQFSNSRSEMNVSTLELGDSALYLCASSYRLADEQFFGPGTRLTVL.

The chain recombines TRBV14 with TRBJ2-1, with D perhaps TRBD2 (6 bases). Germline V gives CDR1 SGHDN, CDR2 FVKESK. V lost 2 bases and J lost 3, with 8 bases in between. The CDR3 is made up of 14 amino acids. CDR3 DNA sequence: TGTGCCAGCAGCCAAACGGGACTCTACAATGAGCAGTTCTTC. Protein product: CASSQTGLYNEQFF.

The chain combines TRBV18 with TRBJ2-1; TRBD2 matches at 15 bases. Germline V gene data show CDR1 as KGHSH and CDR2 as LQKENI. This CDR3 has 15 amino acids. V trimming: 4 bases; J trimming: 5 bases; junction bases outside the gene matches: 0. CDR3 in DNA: TGTGCCAGCTCACGGACTAGCGGGGGGGACAATGAGCAGTTCTTC. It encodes CASSRTSGGDNEQFF.

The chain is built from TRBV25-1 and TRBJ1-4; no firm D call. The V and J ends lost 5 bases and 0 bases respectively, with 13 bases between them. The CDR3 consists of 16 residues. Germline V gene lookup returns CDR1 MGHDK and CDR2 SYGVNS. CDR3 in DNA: TGTGCCAGCAGTAGGCGACGGAGTGCAACTAATGAAAAACTGTTTTTT. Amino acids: CASSRRRSATNEKLFF.

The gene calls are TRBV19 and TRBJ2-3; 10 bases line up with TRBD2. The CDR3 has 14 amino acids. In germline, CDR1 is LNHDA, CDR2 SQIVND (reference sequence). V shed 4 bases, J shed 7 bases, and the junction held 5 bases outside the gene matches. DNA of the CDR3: TGTGCCAGTAGTAGACGGACTAGCGGTAATACGCAGTATTTT. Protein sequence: CASSRRTSGNTQYF.

CDR3 coding DNA: TGTGCCAGCAGCTCCTCAGGCAGACCCTATGGCTACACCTTC. This sequence encodes CASSSSGRPYGYTF. The chain carries TRBV7-2 and TRBJ1-2; D not certain. The length of the CDR3 is 14 residues. Trimming removed 4 bases at V and 4 bases at J, with 13 bases between. CDR1 and CDR2 from the germline V gene are SGHTA and FQGNSA. Complete variable domain (other parts from reference TRBV7-2 and TRBJ1-2): GAGVSQSPSNKVTEKGKDVELRCDPISGHTALYWYRQSLGQGLEFLIYFQGNSAPDKSGLPSDRFSAERTGGSVSTLTIQRTQQEDSAVYLCASSSSGRPYGYTFGSGTRLTVV.

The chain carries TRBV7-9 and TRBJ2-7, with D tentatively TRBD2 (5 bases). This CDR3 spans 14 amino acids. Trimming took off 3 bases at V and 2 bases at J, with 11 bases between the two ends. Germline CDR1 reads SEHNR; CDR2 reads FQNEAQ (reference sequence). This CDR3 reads CASSFKSGPYEQYF. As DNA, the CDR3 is TGTGCCAGCAGCTTTAAGAGCGGACCCTACGAGCAGTACTTC.

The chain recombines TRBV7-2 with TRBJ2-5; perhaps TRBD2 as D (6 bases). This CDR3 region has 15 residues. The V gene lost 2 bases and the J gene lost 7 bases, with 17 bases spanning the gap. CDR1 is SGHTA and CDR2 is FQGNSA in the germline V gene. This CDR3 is CASSLFGSAGSTQYF. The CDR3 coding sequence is TGTGCCAGCAGCTTATTCGGGAGCGCCGGGTCGACCCAGTACTTC.

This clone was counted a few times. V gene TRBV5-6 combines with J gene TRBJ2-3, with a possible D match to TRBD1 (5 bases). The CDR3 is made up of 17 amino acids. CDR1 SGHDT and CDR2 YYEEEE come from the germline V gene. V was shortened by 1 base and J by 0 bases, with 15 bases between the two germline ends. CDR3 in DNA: TGTGCCAGCAGCTTGAGTCTTGGGCAGGGAAGCACAGATACGCAGTATTTT. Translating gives CASSLSLGQGSTDTQYF.

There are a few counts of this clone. This CDR3 is CASSLGVASYEQYF. The CDR3 DNA follows: TGTGCCAGCAGCTTGGGGGTGGCCTCCTACGAGCAGTACTTC. The J gene is TRBJ2-7, the V gene TRBV5-4; D not resolved. The CDR3 totals 14 residues. Trimming left V 0 bases short and J 0 bases short, with 7 bases between. Germline CDR1 is SGHNT and CDR2 is YYREEE (reference sequence).

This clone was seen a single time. The CDR3 bases are TGTGCCACCAGCAGTATTCCAGGGGGGAGTCAGCCCCAGCATTTT. Translating it yields CATSSIPGGSQPQHF. The J gene is TRBJ1-5, the V gene TRBV15; 7 bases match TRBD1. Germline CDR1 reads LNHNV; CDR2 reads YYDKDF (reference sequence). The junction had 8 bases not matched to a gene; V was cut back by 3 bases and J by 6 bases. The CDR3 is 15 residues long.

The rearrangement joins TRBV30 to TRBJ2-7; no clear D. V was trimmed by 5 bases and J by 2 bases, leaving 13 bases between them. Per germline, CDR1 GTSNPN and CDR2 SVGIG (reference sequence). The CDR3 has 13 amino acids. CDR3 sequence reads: CAWGRRSPYEQYF. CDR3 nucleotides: TGTGCCTGGGGCCGGCGGTCCCCCTACGAGCAGTACTTC.

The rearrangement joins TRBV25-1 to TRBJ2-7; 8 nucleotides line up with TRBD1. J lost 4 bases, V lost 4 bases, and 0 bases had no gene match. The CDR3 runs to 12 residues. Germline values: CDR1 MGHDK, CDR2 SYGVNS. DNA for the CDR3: TGTGCCAGCAGTGGGACAGGGTACGAGCAGTACTTC. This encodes CASSGTGYEQYF.